A selection of T cell receptor beta chains follows, all from one sample in a study of shared clonotypes between healthy human individuals. TCRdb keeps only in-frame clones here, not all; method: immunoSEQ multiplex PCR. The sample comprises roughly 700,000 clones, around 72% of which are singletons, and 1.5% to 2% rests with the top ten. The sample taken for sequencing was memory CD4+ T cells sorted from blood. These receptors all come from a woman in her 30s in good health. The CDR3 runs from the conserved cysteine through the conserved F or W. Fields, in order: J gene, clone size, V gene, CDR3 protein. A clone size is listed for some rows: how often the clone was seen (once, few, many), or a class if it is expanded.

>TRBJ2-7|-|TRBV28
CASSRISWIDPYEQYF
>TRBJ2-3|-|TRBV5-8
CASSFRGAVSTDTQYF
>TRBJ2-7|-|TRBV7-7
CASSPHRDRGEQYF
>TRBJ1-2|few|TRBV28
CASSLWGATNYGYTF
>TRBJ1-4|-|TRBV16
CASSQTNRFNEKLFF
>TRBJ2-1|-|TRBV19
CASSPGAQFGNEQFF
>TRBJ2-7|-|TRBV6-1
CASRPLAGVSSEQYF
>TRBJ2-3|-|TRBV6-4
CASSSTSTDTQYF
>TRBJ2-5|-|TRBV15
CATSRASGSGETQYF
>TRBJ1-1|few|TRBV6-6
CASRRGHVNTEAFF
>TRBJ1-1|-|TRBV5-4
CASSFYGGRGSTEAFF
>TRBJ2-2|-|TRBV7-2
CASSQDQGQTTGELFF
>TRBJ1-2|-|TRBV13
CASSSRDRDGEGKYGYTF
>TRBJ2-3|-|TRBV27
CASSLSLAGSTDTQYF
>TRBJ2-3|few|TRBV29-1
CSVVGTGSSTDTQYF
>TRBJ1-5|few|TRBV28
CAHDRWSNQPQHF
>TRBJ2-2|-|TRBV11-3
CASSLGGGTGELFF
>TRBJ2-2|-|TRBV7-2
CASSWTSGNTGELFF
>TRBJ2-2|-|TRBV6-6
CASSYATGLVGELFF
>TRBJ1-5|few|TRBV11-2
CASSHEGQPQHF
>TRBJ2-3|-|TRBV28
CASSLCSVGSLAGEGTDTQYF
>TRBJ1-4|-|TRBV11-2
CASSQGHQAEKLFF
>TRBJ2-1|-|TRBV15
CATSRASGRPLDEQFF
>TRBJ2-5|-|TRBV7-9
CASSSSGTFETQYF
>TRBJ2-5|-|TRBV6-1
CASNKETQYF
>TRBJ2-1|-|TRBV2
CASMSGRTSGSWNEQFF
>TRBJ2-2|-|TRBV4-1
CASSQGSSGSNTGELFF
>TRBJ1-5|-|TRBV27
CASSPDRGLGQPQHF
>TRBJ1-3|-|TRBV11-2
CASSPQGGGNTIYF
>TRBJ2-7|few|TRBV9
CASSVGGKQVYEQYF
>TRBJ1-5|-|TRBV4-2
CASSQEEGANQPQHF
>TRBJ2-6|-|TRBV28
CASSLTGLTQSRANVLTF
>TRBJ2-1|-|TRBV6-1
CASLTGTANNEQFF
>TRBJ1-4|-|TRBV27
CASAHLGRNEKLFF
>TRBJ1-2|few|TRBV27
CASRNLDRNYGYTF
>TRBJ1-2|-|TRBV19
CASRIMEGPFSGYTF
>TRBJ1-2|many|TRBV28
CASISGQGISNYGYTF
>TRBJ2-7|-|TRBV15
CATSSLLGAGVLYEQYF
>TRBJ2-7|once|TRBV10-3
CAIRGDPLNEQYF
>TRBJ2-7|few|TRBV19
CASSILAGLTNEQYF
>TRBJ1-1|-|TRBV2
CASSANTEAFF
>TRBJ2-2|-|TRBV2
CASRGDTSNTGELFF
>TRBJ1-4|-|TRBV4-1
CASSQGTGGLGFGEKLFF
>TRBJ1-2|-|TRBV7-3
CASSLLTGTNYGYTF
>TRBJ2-3|-|TRBV2
CASSEVDVTQYF
>TRBJ1-1|once|TRBV7-2
CASSMYLDNQAFF
>TRBJ1-5|-|TRBV28
CASRRGGRQPQHF
>TRBJ1-5|-|TRBV5-1
CASSLAGEGHQPQHF
>TRBJ1-1|-|TRBV30
CAWSRTQNTEAFF
>TRBJ2-5|-|TRBV18
CASAEAQETQYF
>TRBJ1-5|-|TRBV27
CASSFTGVNQPQHF
>TRBJ2-1|-|TRBV28
CASSRGTKYNNEQFF
>TRBJ1-5|few|TRBV27
CASSLSPGGPNQPQHF
>TRBJ2-1|once|TRBV7-8
CASTGNEQFF
>TRBJ1-1|-|TRBV29-1
CSVRYGKNTEAFF
>TRBJ1-1|-|TRBV5-1
CASSFGEGNTEAFF
>TRBJ2-1|-|TRBV5-1
CASSLGSGSYNEQFF
>TRBJ1-4|-|TRBV29-1
CSGKPGDGEKLFF
>TRBJ2-6|-|TRBV6-1
CASSEDFGTPGANVLTF
>TRBJ2-1|-|TRBV27
CASSPTGTRNEQFF